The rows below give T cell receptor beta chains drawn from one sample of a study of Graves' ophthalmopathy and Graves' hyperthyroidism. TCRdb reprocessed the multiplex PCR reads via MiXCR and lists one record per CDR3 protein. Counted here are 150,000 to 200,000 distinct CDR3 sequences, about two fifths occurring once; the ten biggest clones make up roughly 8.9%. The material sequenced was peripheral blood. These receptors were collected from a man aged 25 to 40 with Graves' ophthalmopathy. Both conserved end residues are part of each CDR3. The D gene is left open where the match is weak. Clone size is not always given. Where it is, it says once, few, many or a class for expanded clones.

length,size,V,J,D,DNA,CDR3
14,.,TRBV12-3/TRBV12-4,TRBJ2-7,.,TGTGCCAGCAGCACGCCGACAGATTACTACGAGCAGTACTTC,CASSTPTDYYEQYF
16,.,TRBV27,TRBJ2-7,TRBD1,TGTGCCAGCACCCATCTCACCGGGACAGGGGTGAAAGAGCAGTACTTC,CASTHLTGTGVKEQYF
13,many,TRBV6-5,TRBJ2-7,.,TGTGCCAGCATGGGGCAGGGATGGTACGAGCAGTACTTC,CASMGQGWYEQYF
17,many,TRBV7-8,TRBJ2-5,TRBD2,TGTGCCAGCAGCTTATCGGCGAGACTAGCGGCTAGGGGGACCCAGTACTTC,CASSLSARLAARGTQYF
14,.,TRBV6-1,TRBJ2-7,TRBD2,TGTGCCAGCAGACGTAGCGGGAGTCCCTACGAGCAGTACTTC,CASRRSGSPYEQYF
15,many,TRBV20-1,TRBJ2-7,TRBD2,TGCAGTGCTACCCGAAGGTCTAGCGGGACCTACGAGCAGTACTTC,CSATRRSSGTYEQYF
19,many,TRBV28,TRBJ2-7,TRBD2,TGTGCCAGCAGTTTTTCCCTCGTGTTAGCGGGAGGGCCGCAGTACGAGCAGTACTTC,CASSFSLVLAGGPQYEQYF
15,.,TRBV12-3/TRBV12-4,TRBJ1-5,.,TGTGCCAGCAGTTTTTCTGCAGGGCCAAATCAGCCCCAGCATTTT,CASSFSAGPNQPQHF
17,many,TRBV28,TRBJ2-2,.,TGTGCCAGCAGTTTACCGCCGGCAGGGAGTATCACCGGGGAGCTGTTTTTT,CASSLPPAGSITGELFF
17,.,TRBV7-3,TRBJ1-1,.,TGTGCCAGCAGCTTAAGCTCCAGGGAGGACTTGAACACTGAAGCTTTCTTT,CASSLSSREDLNTEAFF
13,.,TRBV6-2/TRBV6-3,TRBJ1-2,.,TGTGCCAGCAGTGGAGGACGGAGGGGCGGCTACACCTTC,CASSGGRRGGYTF
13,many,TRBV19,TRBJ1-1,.,TGTGCCAGTACCAGACAGGCGAACACTGAAGCTTTCTTT,CASTRQANTEAFF
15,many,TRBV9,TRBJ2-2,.,TGTGCCAGCAGCGTAACTGAAATAAACACCGGGGAGCTGTTTTTT,CASSVTEINTGELFF
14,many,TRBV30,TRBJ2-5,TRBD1,TGTGCCTGGAGTCGGACAGGGGCAGGACAGACCCAGTACTTC,CAWSRTGAGQTQYF
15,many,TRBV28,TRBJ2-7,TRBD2,TGTGCCAGCAGTCCCCCGGGACTAGCGGGAGGTTATTGGTACTTC,CASSPPGLAGGYWYF
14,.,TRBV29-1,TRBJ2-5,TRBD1,TGCAGCGTTGATGCACAGGGGGCGAGAGAGACCCAGTACTTC,CSVDAQGARETQYF
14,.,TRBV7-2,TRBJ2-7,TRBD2,TGTGCCAGCAGCCTCGTAGCGGGGTCCTACGAGCAGTACTTC,CASSLVAGSYEQYF
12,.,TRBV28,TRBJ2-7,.,TGTGCCAGCAGTTACGGACAAGGGGAGCAGTACTTC,CASSYGQGEQYF
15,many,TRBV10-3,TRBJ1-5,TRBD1,TGTGCCATCAGTGAGAGGCAGGGGGGAAATCAGCCCCAGCATTTT,CAISERQGGNQPQHF
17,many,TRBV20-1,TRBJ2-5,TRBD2,TGCTCTCCGGGAGGGCTAGCGGGAGGGCCCGGCCAAGAGACCCAGTACTTC,CSPGGLAGGPGQETQYF
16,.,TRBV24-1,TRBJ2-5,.,TGTGCCACCAGTGATTCCGGGACAACGACGATAGGGACCCAGTACTTC,CATSDSGTTTIGTQYF
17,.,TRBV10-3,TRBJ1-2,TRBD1,TGTGCCATCAGCCACCCCCCGAGTCGACAGGGGGCCTATGGCTACACCTTC,CAISHPPSRQGAYGYTF
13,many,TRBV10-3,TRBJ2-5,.,TGTGCCATCAGTGATGGGGACGGAGAGACCCAGTACTTC,CAISDGDGETQYF
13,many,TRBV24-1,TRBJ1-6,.,TGTGCCACCAGTGATAGATGGAATTCACCCCTCCACTTT,CATSDRWNSPLHF
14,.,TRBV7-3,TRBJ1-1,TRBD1,TGTGCCAGCAGTAAACAGGGGAAAGTCACTGAAGCTTTCTTT,CASSKQGKVTEAFF
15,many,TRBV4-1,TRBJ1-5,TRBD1,TGCGCCAGCACCCCCAGACAGGGGGGCGATCAGCCCCAGCATTTT,CASTPRQGGDQPQHF
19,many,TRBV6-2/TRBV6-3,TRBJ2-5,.,TGTGCCAGCAGTTACCTCGGGTTGAGGACGGGCAGAGAAGAAGAGACCCAGAACTTC,CASSYLGLRTGREEETQNF
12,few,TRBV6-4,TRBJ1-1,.,TGTGCCAGCACCCCAGAGGGGGGTGAAGCTTTCTTT,CASTPEGGEAFF
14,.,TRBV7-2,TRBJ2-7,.,TGTGCCAGCAGCTCAGGGCCGGACCTATACGAGCAGTACTTC,CASSSGPDLYEQYF
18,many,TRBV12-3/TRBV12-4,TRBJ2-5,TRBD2,TGTGCCAGCAGCCCGGGACTAGCGGGAGGGCCGGGCCATGAGACCCAGTACTTC,CASSPGLAGGPGHETQYF
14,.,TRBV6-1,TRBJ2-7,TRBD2,TGTGCCAGCAAAGGAGGACTAGCGTACTACGAGCAGTACTTC,CASKGGLAYYEQYF
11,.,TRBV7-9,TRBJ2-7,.,TGTGCCAGCAGGGCAGGGAGCGAGCAGTACTTC,CASRAGSEQYF
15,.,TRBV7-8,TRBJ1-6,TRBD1,TGTGCCAGCAGCTCGGGGACAGGGGGCGCAACACCCCTCCACTTT,CASSSGTGGATPLHF
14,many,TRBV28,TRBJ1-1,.,TGTGCCAGCAGTTTAAGCCAGGGAGGCACTGAAGCTTTCTTT,CASSLSQGGTEAFF
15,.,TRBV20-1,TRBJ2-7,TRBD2,TGCAGTGCCCTAAATAGCGGGAGGAACTCCTACGAGCAGTACTTC,CSALNSGRNSYEQYF
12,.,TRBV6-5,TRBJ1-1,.,TGTGCCAGCAGGACCGAGAACACTGAAGCTTTCTTT,CASRTENTEAFF
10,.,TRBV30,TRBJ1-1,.,TGTGCCTGGAGTGGGAGGAAAGCTTTCTTT,CAWSGRKAFF
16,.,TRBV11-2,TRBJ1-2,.,TGTGCCAGCAGCTCGCCGGGACACCTCATTAGCTATGGCTACACCTTC,CASSSPGHLISYGYTF
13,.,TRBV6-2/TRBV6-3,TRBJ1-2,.,TGTGCCAGCAGGCAACAGGTTAACTATGGCTACACCTTC,CASRQQVNYGYTF
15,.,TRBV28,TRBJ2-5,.,TGTGCCAGCAGTTCGAAACAGGGTAGGCAAGAGACCCAGTACTTC,CASSSKQGRQETQYF
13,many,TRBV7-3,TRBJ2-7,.,TGTGCCAGCAGCCCGTCTCCGGGCTACGAGCAGTACTTC,CASSPSPGYEQYF
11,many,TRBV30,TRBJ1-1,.,TGTGCCTGGAGCGGACTTGAAGAAGCTTTCTTT,CAWSGLEEAFF
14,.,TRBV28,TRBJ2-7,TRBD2,TGTGCCAGCAGTGGGGGAGGGCCGAGGGACGAGCAGTACTTC,CASSGGGPRDEQYF
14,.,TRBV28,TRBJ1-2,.,TGTGCCAGCAGCCCCGGGTCCAGCCTCTATGGCTACACCTTC,CASSPGSSLYGYTF
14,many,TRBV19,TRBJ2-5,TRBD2,TGTGCCAGTAAACGGACTAGCGATCAAGAGACCCAGTACTTC,CASKRTSDQETQYF
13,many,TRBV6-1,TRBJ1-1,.,TGTGCCAGCACCCGGGGGAAAACGACTGAAGCTTTCTTT,CASTRGKTTEAFF
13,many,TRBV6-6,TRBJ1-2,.,TGTGCCAGCAGACTTAATATGGCGAATGGCTACACCTTC,CASRLNMANGYTF
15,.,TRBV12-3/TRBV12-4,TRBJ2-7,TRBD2,TGTGCCAGCAGACCCGGGTTAGCGGGAGTGGTGGAGCAGTACTTC,CASRPGLAGVVEQYF
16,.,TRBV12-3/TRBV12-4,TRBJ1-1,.,TGTGCCAGCAGTTTAGTTGGCAGGGCGACGAACACTGAAGCTTTCTTT,CASSLVGRATNTEAFF
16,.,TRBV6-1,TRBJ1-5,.,TGTGCCAGCAGCCCCCCAGACAGGCTAGGAAATCAGCCCCAGCATTTT,CASSPPDRLGNQPQHF
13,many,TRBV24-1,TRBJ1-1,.,TGTGCCACCAGTGATTTGCGTGGGACTGAAGCTTTCTTT,CATSDLRGTEAFF
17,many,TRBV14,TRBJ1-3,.,TGTGCCAGCAGCCAGGCGGGGGACGGACGCTCTGGAAACACCATATATTTT,CASSQAGDGRSGNTIYF